These 6 T cell receptor beta chains share one sample of origin, sequenced in a study of shared clonotypes between healthy human individuals. Measured with immunoSEQ multiplex PCR; TCRdb has only the in-frame clones, and not every one. The sample has about 2.1 million clones, approximately 92% seen once; the top ten hold roughly 1.7%. The naive CD8 fraction comprised CD45RO-negative cells positively selected for CCR7 and excluded terminally differentiated effector memory CD45RA+ cells. The sequencing input was naive CD8+ T cells from PBMCs. The receptors were gathered from a man between 18 and 29 years old in good health. Some clones in this sample may be carry-over from other donors' samples.

The chain couples TRBV5-4 to TRBJ2-7; 7 bases align to TRBD2. This CDR3 has 15 residues. Germline V lookup: CDR1 SGHNT, CDR2 YYREEE (reference sequence). J lost 2 bases, V lost 3 bases, and 8 bases had no gene match. The CDR3 nucleotides are TGTGCCAGCAGCTATGGGACTACCTCAACCTACGAGCAGTACTTC. Encoded protein: CASSYGTTSTYEQYF. Supplemented by reference TRBV5-4 and TRBJ2-7, the full variable domain reads ETGVTQSPTHLIKTRGQQVTLRCSSQSGHNTVSWYQQALGQGPQFIFQYYREEENGRGNFPPRFSGLQFPNYSSELNVNALELDDSALYLCASSYGTTSTYEQYFGPGTRLTVT.

This clone was picked up one time. In nucleotides, the CDR3 is TGTGCCAGCAGCTTGAGGGGGTATGGAAACACCATATATTTT. This codes for CASSLRGYGNTIYF. The chain links TRBV5-6 to TRBJ1-3; possibly TRBD1 for D (6 bases). The germline gives CDR1 SGHDT, CDR2 YYEEEE. The CDR3 length is 14 residues. V shed 1 base and J shed 3 bases, with 8 bases lying between them.

This clone was recorded only once. CDR3 nucleotide sequence: TGTGCCAGCAGCTTAGACAGGGCGGTCACTGAAGCTTTCTTT. Translated: CASSLDRAVTEAFF. This rearrangement joins TRBV2 to TRBJ1-1; 7 positions match TRBD1. V trimming: 6 bases; J trimming: 4 bases; junction bases outside the gene matches: 8. Per the germline V gene, CDR1 is SNHLY and CDR2 is FYNNEI. This CDR3 region has 14 residues.

The CDR3 loop is CASSIILGSYNEQFF. The CDR3 DNA follows: TGTGCCAGCAGTATAATTCTAGGATCCTACAATGAGCAGTTCTTC. This rearrangement joins TRBV28 to TRBJ2-1; no clear D. Between the trimmed V and J ends, which lost 5 bases and 1 base, there was a span of 12 bases. The CDR3 has 15 amino acids. In germline, CDR1 is MDHEN, CDR2 SYDVKM.

This sequence joins TRBV6-6 and TRBJ2-7, with TRBD1 as a possible D gene (6 bases). V shed 4 bases and J shed 2 bases, with 12 bases lying between them. CDR1 and CDR2 (germline): MNHNY, SVGAGI (reference sequence). This CDR3 is 14 amino acids long. The CDR3 here is CASSFRDTPYEQYF. CDR3 DNA sequence: TGTGCCAGCAGTTTCCGGGACACCCCCTACGAGCAGTACTTC.

The rearrangement uses TRBV19 and TRBJ2-7; D not resolved. Germline values: CDR1 LNHDA, CDR2 SQIVND (reference sequence). This CDR3 comprises 13 residues. Trimming pared 8 bases from V and 3 bases from J, leaving 14 bases between. The CDR3 protein is CASAWSSDYEQYF. DNA of the CDR3: TGTGCCAGTGCCTGGTCCTCTGACTACGAGCAGTACTTC.